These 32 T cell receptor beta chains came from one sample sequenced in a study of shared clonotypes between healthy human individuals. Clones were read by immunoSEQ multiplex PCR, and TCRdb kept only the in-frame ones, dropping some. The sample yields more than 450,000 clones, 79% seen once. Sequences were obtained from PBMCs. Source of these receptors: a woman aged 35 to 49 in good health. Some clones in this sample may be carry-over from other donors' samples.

Written as DNA, the CDR3 is TGTGCCACCAGCCCCCGACAGGGCCGTCAGCCCCAGCATTTT. Its protein product is CATSPRQGRQPQHF. The chain combines TRBV15 with TRBJ1-5; TRBD1 matches 7 bases. The CDR3 covers 14 residues. J lost 6 bases, V lost 5 bases, and 7 bases had no gene match. Germline-derived CDR1 and CDR2 are LNHNV and YYDKDF (reference sequence).

Written as DNA, the CDR3 is TGTGCCAGCAGCTCCATTAGCGGGAGGGCCGCCTACGAGCAGTACTTC. Translation gives CASSSISGRAAYEQYF. The gene calls are TRBV7-2 and TRBJ2-7, with 11 bases matching TRBD2. The germline V gene has CDR1 SGHTA and CDR2 FQGNSA. The CDR3 is 16 residues long. The junction had 7 bases not matched to a gene; V was cut back by 4 bases and J by 2 bases.

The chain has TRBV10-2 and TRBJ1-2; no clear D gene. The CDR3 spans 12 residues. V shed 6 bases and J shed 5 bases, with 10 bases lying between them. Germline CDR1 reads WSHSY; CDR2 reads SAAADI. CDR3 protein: CASRGSSYGYTF. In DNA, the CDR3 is TGCGCCAGCAGAGGCAGTTCATATGGCTACACCTTC.

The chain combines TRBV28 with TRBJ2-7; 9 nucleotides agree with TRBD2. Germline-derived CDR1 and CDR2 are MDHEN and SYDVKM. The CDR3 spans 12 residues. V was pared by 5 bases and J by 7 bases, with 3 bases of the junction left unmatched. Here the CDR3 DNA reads TGTGCCAGCAGTCCGCTAGCGGGGGAGCAGTACTTC. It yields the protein CASSPLAGEQYF.

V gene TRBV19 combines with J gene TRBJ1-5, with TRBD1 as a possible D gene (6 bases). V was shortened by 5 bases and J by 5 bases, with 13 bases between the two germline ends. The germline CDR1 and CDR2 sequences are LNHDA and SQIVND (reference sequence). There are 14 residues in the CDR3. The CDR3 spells CASSSTGGDQPQHF. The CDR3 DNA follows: TGTGCCAGTAGTTCGACAGGCGGAGATCAGCCCCAGCATTTT.

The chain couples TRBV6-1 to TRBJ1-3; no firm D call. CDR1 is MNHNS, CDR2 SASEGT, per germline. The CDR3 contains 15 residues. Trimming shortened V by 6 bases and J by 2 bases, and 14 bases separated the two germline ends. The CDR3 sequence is CASSPGLSPGNTIYF. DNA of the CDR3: TGTGCCAGCAGCCCGGGCCTATCCCCTGGAAACACCATATATTTT.

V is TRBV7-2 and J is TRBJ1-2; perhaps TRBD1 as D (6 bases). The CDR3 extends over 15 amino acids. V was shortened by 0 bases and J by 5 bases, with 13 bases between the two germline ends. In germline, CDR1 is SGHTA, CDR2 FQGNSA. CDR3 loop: CASSLATGPQYGYTF. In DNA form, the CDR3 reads TGTGCCAGCAGCTTAGCCACAGGGCCCCAATATGGCTACACCTTC. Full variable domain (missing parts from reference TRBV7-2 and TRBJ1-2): GAGVSQSPSNKVTEKGKDVELRCDPISGHTALYWYRQSLGQGLEFLIYFQGNSAPDKSGLPSDRFSAERTGGSVSTLTIQRTQQEDSAVYLCASSLATGPQYGYTFGSGTRLTVV.

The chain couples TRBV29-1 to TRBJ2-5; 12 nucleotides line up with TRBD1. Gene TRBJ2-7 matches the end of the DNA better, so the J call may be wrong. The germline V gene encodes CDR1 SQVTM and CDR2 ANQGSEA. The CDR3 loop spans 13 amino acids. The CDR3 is CSGGDRGPNEQYF. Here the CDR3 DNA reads TGCAGCGGGGGGGACAGGGGGCCCAACGAGCAGTACTTC.

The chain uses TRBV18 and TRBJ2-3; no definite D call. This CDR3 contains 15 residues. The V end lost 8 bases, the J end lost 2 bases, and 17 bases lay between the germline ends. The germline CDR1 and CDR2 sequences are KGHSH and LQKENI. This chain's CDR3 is CASLGKSESTDTQYF. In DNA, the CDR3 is TGTGCCAGCCTTGGTAAATCGGAGTCCACAGATACGCAGTATTTT. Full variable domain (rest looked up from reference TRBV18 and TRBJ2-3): NAGVMQNPRHLVRRRGQEARLRCSPMKGHSHVYWYRQLPEEGLKFMVYLQKENIIDESGMPKERFSAEFPKEGPSILRIQQVVRGDSAAYFCASLGKSESTDTQYFGPGTRLTVL.

The CDR3 here is CASSRDGNQPQHF. For the CDR3, the DNA is TGTGCCAGCAGCCGAGACGGGAATCAGCCCCAGCATTTT. This sequence joins TRBV7-2 and TRBJ1-5, with no clear D. The V gene lost 5 bases and the J gene lost 4 bases, with 9 bases spanning the gap. Looked up from germline, CDR1 is SGHTA and CDR2 is FQGNSA. The CDR3 length is 13 residues. Full variable domain (remainder filled in from reference TRBV7-2 and TRBJ1-5): GAGVSQSPSNKVTEKGKDVELRCDPISGHTALYWYRQSLGQGLEFLIYFQGNSAPDKSGLPSDRFSAERTGGSVSTLTIQRTQQEDSAVYLCASSRDGNQPQHFGDGTRLSIL.

In nucleotides, the CDR3 is TGTGCCAGCAGCCAGGCCTCGGCTGGGGCCAACGTCCTGACTTTC. This sequence encodes CASSQASAGANVLTF. This rearrangement joins TRBV7-9 to TRBJ2-6; D is unresolved. CDR3 size: 15 residues. V dropped 5 bases and J dropped 2 bases, with 10 bases sitting between them. The germline gives CDR1 SEHNR, CDR2 FQNEAQ (reference sequence).

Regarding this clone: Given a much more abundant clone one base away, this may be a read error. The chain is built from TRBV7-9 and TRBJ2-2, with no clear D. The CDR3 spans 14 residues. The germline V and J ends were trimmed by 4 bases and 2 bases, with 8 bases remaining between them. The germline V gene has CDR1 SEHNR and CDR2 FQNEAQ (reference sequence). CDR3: CASSSDTNTGELFF. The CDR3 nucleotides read TGTGCCAGCAGCTCCGACACAAACACCGGGGAGCTGTTTTTT.

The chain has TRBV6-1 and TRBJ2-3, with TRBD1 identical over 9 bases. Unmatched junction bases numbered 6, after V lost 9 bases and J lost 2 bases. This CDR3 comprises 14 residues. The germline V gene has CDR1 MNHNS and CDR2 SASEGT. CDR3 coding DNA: TGTGCCAGTGGGACAGGGCACGACACAGATACGCAGTATTTT. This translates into CASGTGHDTDTQYF.

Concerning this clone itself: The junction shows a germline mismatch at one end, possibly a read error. The CDR3 spells CASRNYEQYF. The CDR3 DNA reads TGTGCTAGCAGGAATTACGAGCAGTACTTC. The J gene is TRBJ2-7, the V gene TRBV7-7, with D uncertain. Germline CDR1 and CDR2: SSHAT and FNYEAQ (reference sequence). CDR3 length equals 10 residues.

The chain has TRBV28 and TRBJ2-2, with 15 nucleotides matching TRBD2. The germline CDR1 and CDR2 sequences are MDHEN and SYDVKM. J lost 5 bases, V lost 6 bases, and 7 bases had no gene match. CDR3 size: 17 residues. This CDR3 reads CASSPGLAGGETGELFF. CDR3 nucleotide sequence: TGTGCCAGCAGCCCAGGACTAGCGGGAGGGGAAACCGGGGAGCTGTTTTTT.

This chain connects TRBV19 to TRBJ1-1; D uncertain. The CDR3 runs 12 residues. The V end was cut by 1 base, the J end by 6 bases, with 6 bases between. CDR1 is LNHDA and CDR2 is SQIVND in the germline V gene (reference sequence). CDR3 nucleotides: TGTGCCAGTAGTATAGTCCGATCTGAAGCTTTCTTT. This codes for CASSIVRSEAFF.

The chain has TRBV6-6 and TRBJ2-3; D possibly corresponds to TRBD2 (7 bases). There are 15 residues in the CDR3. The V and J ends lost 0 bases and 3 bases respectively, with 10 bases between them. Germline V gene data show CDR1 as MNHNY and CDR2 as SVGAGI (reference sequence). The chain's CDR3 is CASSYSGGPTDTQYF. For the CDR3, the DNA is TGTGCCAGCAGTTACTCGGGGGGGCCTACAGATACGCAGTATTTT.

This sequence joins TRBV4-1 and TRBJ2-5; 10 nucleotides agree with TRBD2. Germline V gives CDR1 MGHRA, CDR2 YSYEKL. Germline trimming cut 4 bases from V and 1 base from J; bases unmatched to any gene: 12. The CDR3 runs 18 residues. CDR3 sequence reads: CASSPGRESSGSQETQYF. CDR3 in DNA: TGCGCCAGCAGCCCCGGCAGGGAGTCTAGCGGGAGCCAAGAGACCCAGTACTTC.

This CDR3 reads CASSLVGREGLNEQFF. In DNA form, the CDR3 reads TGTGCCAGCAGCCTAGTGGGGCGGGAGGGACTTAATGAGCAGTTCTTC. The chain combines TRBV11-2 with TRBJ2-1; 9 positions agree with TRBD2. The length of the CDR3 is 16 residues. V shed 5 bases and J 7 bases; nucleotides not matched to a gene: 12. From germline, CDR1 is SGHAT and CDR2 FQNNGV.

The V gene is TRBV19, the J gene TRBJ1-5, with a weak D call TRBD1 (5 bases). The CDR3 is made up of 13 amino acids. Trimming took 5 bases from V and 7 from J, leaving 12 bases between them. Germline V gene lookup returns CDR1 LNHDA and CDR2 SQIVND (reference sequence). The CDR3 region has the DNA TGTGCCAGTAGTGCCGAACGGGGCCAGCCCCAGCATTTT. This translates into CASSAERGQPQHF. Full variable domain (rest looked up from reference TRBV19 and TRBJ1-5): DGGITQSPKYLFRKEGQNVTLSCEQNLNHDAMYWYRQDPGQGLRLIYYSQIVNDFQKGDIAEGYSVSREKKESFPLTVTSAQKNPTAFYLCASSAERGQPQHFGDGTRLSIL.

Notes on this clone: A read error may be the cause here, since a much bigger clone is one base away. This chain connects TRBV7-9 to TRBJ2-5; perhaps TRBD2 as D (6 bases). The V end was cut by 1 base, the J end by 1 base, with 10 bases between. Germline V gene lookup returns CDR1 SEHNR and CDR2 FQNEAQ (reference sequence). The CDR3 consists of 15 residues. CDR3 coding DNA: TGTGCCAGCAGCTTAGGCCGGGACTTCCAAGAGACCCAGTACTTC. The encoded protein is CASSLGRDFQETQYF.

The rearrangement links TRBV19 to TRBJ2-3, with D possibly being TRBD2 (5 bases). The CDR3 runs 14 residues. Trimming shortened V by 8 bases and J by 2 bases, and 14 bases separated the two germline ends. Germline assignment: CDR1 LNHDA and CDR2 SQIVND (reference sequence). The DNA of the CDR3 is TGTGCCAGTTCGGACTCCTTGGCCACAGATACGCAGTATTTT. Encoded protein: CASSDSLATDTQYF.

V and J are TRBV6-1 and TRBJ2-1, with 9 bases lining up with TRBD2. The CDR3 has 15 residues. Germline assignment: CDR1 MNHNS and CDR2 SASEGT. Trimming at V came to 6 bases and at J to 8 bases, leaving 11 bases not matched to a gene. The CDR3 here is CASSLSDSGSDEQFF. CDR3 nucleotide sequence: TGTGCCAGCAGCCTGAGCGATAGCGGGAGTGATGAGCAGTTCTTC.

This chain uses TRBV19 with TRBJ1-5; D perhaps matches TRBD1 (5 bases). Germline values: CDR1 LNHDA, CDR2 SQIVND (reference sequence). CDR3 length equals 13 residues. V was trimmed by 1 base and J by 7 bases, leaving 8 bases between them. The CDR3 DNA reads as TGTGCCAGTAGTATAGCGACAGAGCAGCCCCAGCATTTT. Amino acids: CASSIATEQPQHF.

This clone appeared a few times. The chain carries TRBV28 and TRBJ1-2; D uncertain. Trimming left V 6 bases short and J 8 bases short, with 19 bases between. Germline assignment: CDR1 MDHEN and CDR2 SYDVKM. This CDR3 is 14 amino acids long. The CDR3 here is CASSPPAGFWGYTF. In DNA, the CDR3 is TGTGCCAGCAGCCCCCCGGCTGGTTTTTGGGGCTACACCTTC.

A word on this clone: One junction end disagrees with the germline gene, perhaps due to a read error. In DNA, the CDR3 is TGTGCCAGCAGAGAAGACCTCGGGACAGCCGAGCAGTACTTC. Its protein product is CASREDLGTAEQYF. The chain couples TRBV6-1 to TRBJ2-7; 7 bases are shared with TRBD1. The CDR3 is 14 amino acids. Germline loops: CDR1 MNHNS, CDR2 SASEGT.

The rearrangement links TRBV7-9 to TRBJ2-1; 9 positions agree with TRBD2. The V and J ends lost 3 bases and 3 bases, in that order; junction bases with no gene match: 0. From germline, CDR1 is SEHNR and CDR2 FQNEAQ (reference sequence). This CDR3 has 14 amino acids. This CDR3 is CASSLTSGYNEQFF. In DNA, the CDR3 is TGTGCCAGCAGCTTGACTAGCGGCTACAATGAGCAGTTCTTC.

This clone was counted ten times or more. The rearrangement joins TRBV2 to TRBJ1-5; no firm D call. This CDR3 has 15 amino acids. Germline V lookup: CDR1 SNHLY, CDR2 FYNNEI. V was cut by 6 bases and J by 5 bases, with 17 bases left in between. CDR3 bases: TGTGCCAGCAGGTACAAGGAAGGGTTTGATCAGCCCCAGCATTTT. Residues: CASRYKEGFDQPQHF.

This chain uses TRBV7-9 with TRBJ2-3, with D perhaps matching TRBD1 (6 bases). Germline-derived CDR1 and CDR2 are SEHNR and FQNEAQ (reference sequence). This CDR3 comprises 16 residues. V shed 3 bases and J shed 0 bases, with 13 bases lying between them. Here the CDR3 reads CASSLGHSTSTDTQYF. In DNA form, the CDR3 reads TGTGCCAGCAGCTTGGGACATAGTACTAGCACAGATACGCAGTATTTT.

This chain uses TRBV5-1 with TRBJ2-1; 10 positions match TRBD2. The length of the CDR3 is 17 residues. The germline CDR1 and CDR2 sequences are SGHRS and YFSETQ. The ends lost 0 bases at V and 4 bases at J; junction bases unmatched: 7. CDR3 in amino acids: CASSLEDGTSAYNEQFF. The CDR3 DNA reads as TGCGCCAGCAGCTTGGAGGACGGGACTAGCGCTTACAATGAGCAGTTCTTC.

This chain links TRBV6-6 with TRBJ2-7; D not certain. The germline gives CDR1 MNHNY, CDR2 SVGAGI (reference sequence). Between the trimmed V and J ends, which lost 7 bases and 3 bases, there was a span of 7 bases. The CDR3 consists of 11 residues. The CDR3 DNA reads TGTGCCAGCACTCCTGGCTACGAGCAGTACTTC. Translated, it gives CASTPGYEQYF.

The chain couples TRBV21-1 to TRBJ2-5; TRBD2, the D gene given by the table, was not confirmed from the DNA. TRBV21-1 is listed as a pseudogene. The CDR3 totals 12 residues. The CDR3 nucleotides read TGTGCCAGCAGCAAGGAGGATAGTCCCCAGTACTTC. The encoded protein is CASSKEDSPQYF.